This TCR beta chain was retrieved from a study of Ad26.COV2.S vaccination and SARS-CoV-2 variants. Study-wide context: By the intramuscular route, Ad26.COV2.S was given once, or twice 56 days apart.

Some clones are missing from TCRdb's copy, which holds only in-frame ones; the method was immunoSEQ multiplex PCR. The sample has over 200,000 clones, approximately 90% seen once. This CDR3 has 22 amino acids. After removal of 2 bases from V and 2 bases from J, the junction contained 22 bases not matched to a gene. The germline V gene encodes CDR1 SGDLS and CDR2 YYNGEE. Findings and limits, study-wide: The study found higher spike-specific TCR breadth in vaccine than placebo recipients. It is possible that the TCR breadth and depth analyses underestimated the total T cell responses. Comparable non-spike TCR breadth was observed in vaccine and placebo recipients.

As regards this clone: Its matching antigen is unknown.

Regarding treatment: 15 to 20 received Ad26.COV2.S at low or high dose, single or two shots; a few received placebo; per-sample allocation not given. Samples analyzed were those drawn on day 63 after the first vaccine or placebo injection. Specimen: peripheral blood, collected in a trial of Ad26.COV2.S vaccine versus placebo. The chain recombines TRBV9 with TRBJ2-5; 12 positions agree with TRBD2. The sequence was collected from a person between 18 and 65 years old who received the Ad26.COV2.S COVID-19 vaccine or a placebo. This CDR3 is CASSVASTTSGRRVPGQETQYF. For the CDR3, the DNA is TGTGCCAGCAGCGTTGCTTCGACGACTAGCGGGAGAAGGGTACCGGGTCAAGAGACCCAGTACTTC.